These 16 T cell receptor beta chains were all obtained from the same sample, sequenced in a study of blood T cell repertoires in COVID-19. Some clones are missing from TCRdb's copy, which holds only in-frame ones; the method was immunoSEQ multiplex PCR. The sample includes some 150,000 clones, about 88% of them seen just once. The sample taken for sequencing was peripheral blood. The receptors derive from a man aged 40-49 years with acute or convalescent COVID-19.

The chain is built from TRBV6-6 and TRBJ2-3; 7 bases map to TRBD2. Looked up from germline, CDR1 is MNHNY and CDR2 is SVGAGI (reference sequence). The CDR3 is made up of 14 amino acids. Trimming cost V 5 bases and J 7 bases; bases outside gene matches: 9. The CDR3 reads CASSGGGNWNTQYF. CDR3 DNA: TGTGCCAGCAGTGGGGGGGGGAATTGGAATACGCAGTATTTT.

The genes are TRBV4-2 and TRBJ2-7, with 13 nucleotides matching TRBD2. The germline V gene encodes CDR1 LGHNA and CDR2 YNFKEQ. V lost 5 bases, J lost 4 bases, and 8 bases stayed unmatched. This CDR3 is built from 16 residues. CDR3 in DNA: TGTGCCAGCAGCTCCTCGACTAGCGGGGGGCCTTACGAGCAGTACTTC. Its translation: CASSSSTSGGPYEQYF.

Here the CDR3 reads CASSLEGQGDKLFF. Here the CDR3 DNA reads TGTGCCAGCAGCTTGGAGGGACAGGGGGACAAACTGTTTTTT. This chain uses TRBV5-5 with TRBJ1-4, with 11 positions matching TRBD1. The V segment lost 0 bases and the J segment 11 bases; nucleotides outside the gene matches: 3. Germline CDR1 is SGHKS and CDR2 is YYEKEE (reference sequence). The CDR3 length is 14 residues.

The J gene is TRBJ2-7, the V gene TRBV9; 8 bases align to TRBD2. After removal of 0 bases from V and 7 bases from J, the junction contained 6 bases not matched to a gene. The CDR3 sequence is 14 residues long. Germline V gene lookup returns CDR1 SGDLS and CDR2 YYNGEE. In DNA, the CDR3 is TGTGCCAGCAGCGTAGCGGGGGGGCCGGGAGAGCAGTACTTC. This gives the protein CASSVAGGPGEQYF. The full variable domain, in which reference TRBV9 and TRBJ2-7 provide the parts outside the CDR3, is DSGVTQTPKHLITATGQRVTLRCSPRSGDLSVYWYQQSLDQGLQFLIQYYNGEERAKGNILERFSAQQFPDLHSELNLSSLELGDSALYFCASSVAGGPGEQYFGPGTRLTVT.

V usage is TRBV4-2 and J usage is TRBJ2-5; 9 nucleotides agree with TRBD1. The junction had 9 bases not matched to a gene; V was cut back by 1 base and J by 0 bases. Germline loops: CDR1 LGHNA, CDR2 YNFKEQ. CDR3 size: 18 residues. CDR3 sequence reads: CASSQGSGTGSYQETQYF. The DNA for the CDR3 is TGTGCCAGCAGCCAAGGGTCCGGGACAGGGTCCTACCAAGAGACCCAGTACTTC.

The CDR3 loop reads CASSPGDRDYQPQHF. CDR3 DNA sequence: TGTGCCAGCAGCCCGGGTGACAGGGACTATCAGCCCCAGCATTTT. V usage is TRBV6-6 and J usage is TRBJ1-5; 7 nucleotides line up with TRBD1. The V segment lost 6 bases and the J segment 5 bases; nucleotides outside the gene matches: 10. The CDR3 consists of 15 residues. Germline CDR1 reads MNHNY; CDR2 reads SVGAGI (reference sequence).

This clone was recorded a few times. The chain is built from TRBV14 and TRBJ2-7; no reliable D call. V dropped 1 base and J dropped 4 bases, with 14 bases sitting between them. The CDR3 has 15 residues. The germline V gene encodes CDR1 SGHDN and CDR2 FVKESK. In DNA, the CDR3 is TGTGCCAGCAGCCAAGGGTTACCGACAAATTACGAGCAGTACTTC. It encodes CASSQGLPTNYEQYF.

The CDR3 sequence: CSDGGYTF. The CDR3 DNA reads as TGCAGTGACGGTGGCTACACCTTC. The chain uses TRBV20-1 and TRBJ1-2; D is uncertain. CDR1 and CDR2 from the germline V gene are DFQATT and SNEGSKA (reference sequence). V was cut by 7 bases and J by 7 bases, with 4 bases left in between. This CDR3 contains 8 residues.

This clone showed up just once. The chain employs TRBV10-3 and TRBJ2-1; D possibly corresponds to TRBD1 (6 bases). V gave up 3 bases and J gave up 8 bases, with 14 bases separating them. This CDR3 has 14 amino acids. Germline values: CDR1 ENHRY, CDR2 SYGVKD. CDR3 bases: TGTGCCATCAGTGACGGAGACAGGACGGATGAGCAGTTCTTC. Its protein is CAISDGDRTDEQFF.

The chain uses TRBV19 and TRBJ2-2, with D maybe TRBD1 (5 bases). The CDR3 runs 15 residues. The germline V gene has CDR1 LNHDA and CDR2 SQIVND (reference sequence). Trimming took off 3 bases at V and 3 bases at J, with 11 bases between the two ends. The CDR3 DNA follows: TGTGCCAGTAGTATCTGGCAGGGCGACACCGGGGAGCTGTTTTTT. This sequence encodes CASSIWQGDTGELFF.

This chain links TRBV19 with TRBJ2-5; D possibly corresponds to TRBD1 (5 bases). V lost 6 bases to trimming and J lost 3 bases, with 17 bases between them. CDR3 length: 15 amino acids. Germline CDR1 is LNHDA and CDR2 is SQIVND (reference sequence). CDR3 protein: CASSTGQGKKETQYF. The CDR3 DNA follows: TGTGCCAGTAGCACCGGCCAGGGAAAAAAAGAGACCCAGTACTTC.

This chain uses TRBV28 with TRBJ1-2; TRBD1 matches 10 bases. Trimming removed 5 bases from V and 4 bases from J; junction bases left unmatched: 7. The CDR3 contains 15 residues. The germline V gene has CDR1 MDHEN and CDR2 SYDVKM. The CDR3 DNA reads TGTGCCAGCAGTGAAGACAGGGGGCCTGCCTATGGCTACACCTTC. Amino acids: CASSEDRGPAYGYTF.

This clone was observed a few times. V is TRBV28 and J is TRBJ2-1; D gene uncertain. The germline V and J ends were trimmed by 7 bases and 5 bases, with 6 bases remaining between them. From germline, CDR1 is MDHEN and CDR2 SYDVKM. The CDR3 totals 11 residues. In DNA form, the CDR3 reads TGTGCCAGCAACTATGACAATGAGCAGTTCTTC. Its translation is CASNYDNEQFF.

The chain links TRBV4-3 to TRBJ1-5; D remains unclear. Germline values: CDR1 LGHNA, CDR2 YSLEER. This CDR3 has 15 amino acids. V shed 0 bases and J shed 3 bases, with 9 bases lying between them. CDR3 DNA: TGCGCCAGCAGCCAAGATGGGAGAGACAATCAGCCCCAGCATTTT. It translates to CASSQDGRDNQPQHF.

This rearrangement joins TRBV10-3 to TRBJ1-5; D might be TRBD1 (6 bases). Deletions cut 3 bases from V and 2 bases from J, with 11 bases between. The CDR3 covers 15 residues. In germline, CDR1 is ENHRY, CDR2 SYGVKD. CDR3 protein: CAISESGDGNQPQHF. The CDR3, as DNA: TGTGCCATCAGTGAATCAGGGGACGGCAATCAGCCCCAGCATTTT.

The V and J genes are TRBV28 and TRBJ1-2; TRBD1 matches at 8 bases. The V and J ends lost 6 bases and 6 bases, in that order; junction bases with no gene match: 6. CDR3 size: 13 residues. Germline V gene lookup returns CDR1 MDHEN and CDR2 SYDVKM. CDR3 sequence reads: CASRQTGGHGYTF. The CDR3 DNA is TGTGCCAGCAGGCAAACAGGGGGTCATGGCTACACCTTC.